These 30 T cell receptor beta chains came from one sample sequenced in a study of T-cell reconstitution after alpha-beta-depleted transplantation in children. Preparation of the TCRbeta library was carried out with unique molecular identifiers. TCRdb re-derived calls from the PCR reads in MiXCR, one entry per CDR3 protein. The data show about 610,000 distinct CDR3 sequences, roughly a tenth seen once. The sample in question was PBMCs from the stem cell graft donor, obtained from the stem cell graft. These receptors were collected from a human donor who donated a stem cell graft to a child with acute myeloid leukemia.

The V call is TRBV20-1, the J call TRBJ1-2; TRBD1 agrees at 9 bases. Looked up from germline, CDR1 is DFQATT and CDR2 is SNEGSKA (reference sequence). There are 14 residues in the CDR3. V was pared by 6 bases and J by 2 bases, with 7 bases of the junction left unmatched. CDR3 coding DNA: TGCAGTGCCCCGGACAGGGGAGGGAACTATGGCTACACCTTC. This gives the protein CSAPDRGGNYGYTF.

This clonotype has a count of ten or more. The CDR3 spells CASRPSRTGEQFF. Written as DNA, the CDR3 is TGTGCCAGCAGGCCCTCCCGAACGGGTGAGCAGTTCTTC. The V and J genes are TRBV7-9 and TRBJ2-1; D not resolved. Germline V gene data show CDR1 as SEHNR and CDR2 as FQNEAQ (reference sequence). The V end lost 6 bases, the J end lost 9 bases, and 15 bases lay between the germline ends. This CDR3 comprises 13 residues.

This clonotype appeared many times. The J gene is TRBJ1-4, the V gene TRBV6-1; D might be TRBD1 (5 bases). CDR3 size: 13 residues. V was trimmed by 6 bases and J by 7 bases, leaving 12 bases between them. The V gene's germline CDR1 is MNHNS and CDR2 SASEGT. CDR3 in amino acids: CASRRGRREKLFF. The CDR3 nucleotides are TGTGCCAGCAGGCGGGGGAGGCGTGAAAAACTGTTTTTT.

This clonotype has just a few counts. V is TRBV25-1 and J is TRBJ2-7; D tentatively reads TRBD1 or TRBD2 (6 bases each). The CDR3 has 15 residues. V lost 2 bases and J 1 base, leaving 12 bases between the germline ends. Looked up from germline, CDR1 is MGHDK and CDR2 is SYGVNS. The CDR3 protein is CASSEARGLSYEQYF. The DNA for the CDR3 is TGTGCCAGCAGTGAAGCCAGGGGACTTTCCTACGAGCAGTACTTC.

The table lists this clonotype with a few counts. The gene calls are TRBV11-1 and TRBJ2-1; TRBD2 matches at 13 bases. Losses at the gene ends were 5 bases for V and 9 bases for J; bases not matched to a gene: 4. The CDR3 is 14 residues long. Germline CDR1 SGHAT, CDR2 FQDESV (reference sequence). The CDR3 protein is CASSGRLAGGEQFF. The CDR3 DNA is TGTGCCAGCAGCGGAAGACTAGCGGGAGGTGAGCAGTTCTTC.

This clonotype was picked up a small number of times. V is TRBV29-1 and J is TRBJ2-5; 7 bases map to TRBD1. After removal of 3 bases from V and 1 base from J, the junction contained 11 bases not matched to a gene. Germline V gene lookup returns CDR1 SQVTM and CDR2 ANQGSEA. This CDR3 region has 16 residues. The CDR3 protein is CSVDTTGQAPQETQYF. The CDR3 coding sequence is TGCAGCGTTGACACGACAGGACAGGCCCCCCAAGAGACCCAGTACTTC.

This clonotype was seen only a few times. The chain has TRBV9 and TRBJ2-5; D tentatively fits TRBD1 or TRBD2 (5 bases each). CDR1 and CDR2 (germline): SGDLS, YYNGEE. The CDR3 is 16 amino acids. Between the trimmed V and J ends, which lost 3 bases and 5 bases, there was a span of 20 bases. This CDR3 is CASSGAGTPPGETQYF. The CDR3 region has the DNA TGTGCCAGCAGCGGCGCTGGGACCCCACCAGGGGAGACCCAGTACTTC.

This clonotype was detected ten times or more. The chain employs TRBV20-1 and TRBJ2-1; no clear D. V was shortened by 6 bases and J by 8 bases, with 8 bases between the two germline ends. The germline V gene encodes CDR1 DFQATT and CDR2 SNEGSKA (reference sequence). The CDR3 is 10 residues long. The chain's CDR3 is CSALSHEQFF. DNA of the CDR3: TGCAGTGCCCTCTCCCATGAGCAGTTCTTC.

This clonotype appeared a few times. CDR3 nucleotides: TGCGCCAGCAGCCAAGAGCCTAGCGGGAGAGCAGATACGCAGTATTTT. This codes for CASSQEPSGRADTQYF. The gene calls are TRBV4-3 and TRBJ2-3, with 10 bases that match TRBD2. CDR1 is LGHNA and CDR2 is YSLEER in the germline V gene. The V and J ends lost 0 bases and 4 bases, in that order; junction bases with no gene match: 4. This CDR3 is built from 16 residues.

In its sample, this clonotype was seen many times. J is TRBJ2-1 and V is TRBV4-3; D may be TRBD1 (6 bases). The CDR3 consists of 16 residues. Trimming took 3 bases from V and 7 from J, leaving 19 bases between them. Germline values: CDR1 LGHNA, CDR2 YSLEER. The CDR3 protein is CASSHVGRGLANEQFF. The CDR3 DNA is TGCGCCAGCAGCCATGTAGGCAGGGGCCTCGCTAATGAGCAGTTCTTC.

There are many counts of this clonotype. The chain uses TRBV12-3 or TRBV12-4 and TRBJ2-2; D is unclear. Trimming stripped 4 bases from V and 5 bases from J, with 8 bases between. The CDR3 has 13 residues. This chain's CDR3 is CASSYRQTGELFF. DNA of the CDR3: TGTGCCAGCAGTTATCGGCAGACCGGGGAGCTGTTTTTT.

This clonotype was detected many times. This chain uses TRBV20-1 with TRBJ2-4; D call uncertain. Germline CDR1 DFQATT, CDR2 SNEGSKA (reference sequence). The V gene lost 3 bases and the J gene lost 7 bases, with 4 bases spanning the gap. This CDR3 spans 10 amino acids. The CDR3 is CSARGNIQYF. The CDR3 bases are TGCAGTGCTAGGGGCAACATTCAGTACTTC.

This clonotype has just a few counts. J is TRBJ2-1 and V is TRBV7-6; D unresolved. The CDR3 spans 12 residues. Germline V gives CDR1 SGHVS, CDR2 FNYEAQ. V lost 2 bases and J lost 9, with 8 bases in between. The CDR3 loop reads CASSLYLGEQFF. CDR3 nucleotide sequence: TGTGCCAGCAGCTTATACCTCGGTGAGCAGTTCTTC.

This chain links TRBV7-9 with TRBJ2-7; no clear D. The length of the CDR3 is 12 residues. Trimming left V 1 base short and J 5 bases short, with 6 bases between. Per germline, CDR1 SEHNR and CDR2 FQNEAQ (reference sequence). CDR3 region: CASSLGAHEQYF. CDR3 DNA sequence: TGTGCCAGCAGCTTAGGGGCGCACGAGCAGTACTTC.

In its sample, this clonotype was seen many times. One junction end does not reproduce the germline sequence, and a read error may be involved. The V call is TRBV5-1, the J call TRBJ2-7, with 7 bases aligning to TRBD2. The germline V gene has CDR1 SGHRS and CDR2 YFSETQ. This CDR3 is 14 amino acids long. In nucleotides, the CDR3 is TGTGCCAGCAGCTTCCGCGGGAGCTCCTACGAGCAGTACTTC. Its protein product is CASSFRGSSYEQYF. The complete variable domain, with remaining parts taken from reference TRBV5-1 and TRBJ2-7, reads KAGVTQTPRYLIKTRGQQVTLSCSPISGHRSVSWYQQTPGQGLQFLFEYFSETQRNKGNFPGRFSGRQFSNSRSEMNVSTLELGDSALYLCASSFRGSSYEQYFGPGTRLTVT.

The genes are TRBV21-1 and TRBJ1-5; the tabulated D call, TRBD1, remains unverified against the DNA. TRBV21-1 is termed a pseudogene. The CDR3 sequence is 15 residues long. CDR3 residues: CASSQTGHSNHPQHF. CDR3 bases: TGTGCCAGCAGTCAAACAGGGCATAGCAATCATCCCCAGCATTTT.

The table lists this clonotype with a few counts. The DNA of the CDR3 is TGCAGCGTTGAAGGAGCTAGCTCTGGAAACACCATATATTTT. The encoded protein is CSVEGASSGNTIYF. The rearrangement links TRBV29-1 to TRBJ1-3; D remains ambiguous. The CDR3 has 14 amino acids. V lost 1 base, J lost 0 bases, and 7 bases lay in between. Germline V CDR1 and CDR2: SQVTM, ANQGSEA.

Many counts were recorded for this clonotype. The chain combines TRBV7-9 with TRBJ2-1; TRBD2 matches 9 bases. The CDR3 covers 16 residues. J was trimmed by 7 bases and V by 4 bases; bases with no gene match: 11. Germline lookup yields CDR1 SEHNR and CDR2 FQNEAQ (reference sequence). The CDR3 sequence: CASSSGRSGRTNEQFF. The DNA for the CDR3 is TGTGCCAGCAGCTCAGGTAGAAGCGGGAGGACAAATGAGCAGTTCTTC.

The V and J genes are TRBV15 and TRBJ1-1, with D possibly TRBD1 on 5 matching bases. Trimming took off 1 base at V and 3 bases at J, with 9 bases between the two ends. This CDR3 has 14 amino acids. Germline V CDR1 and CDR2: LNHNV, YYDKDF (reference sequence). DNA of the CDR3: TGTGCCACCAGCAGAGGACGGGGGGACACTGAAGCTTTCTTT. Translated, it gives CATSRGRGDTEAFF.

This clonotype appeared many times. The CDR3 DNA follows: TGTGCCAGCAGGACTAGCGGAACCTACGAGCAGTACTTC. Translating it yields CASRTSGTYEQYF. The chain combines TRBV12-3 or TRBV12-4 with TRBJ2-7; 9 positions match TRBD2. Trimming cost V 6 bases and J 2 bases; bases outside gene matches: 2. The CDR3 is made up of 13 amino acids.

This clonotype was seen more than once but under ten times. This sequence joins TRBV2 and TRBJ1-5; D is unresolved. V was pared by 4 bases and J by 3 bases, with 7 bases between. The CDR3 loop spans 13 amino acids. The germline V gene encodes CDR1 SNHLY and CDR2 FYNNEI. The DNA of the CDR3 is TGTGCCAGCAGTGTGGGTACCAATCAGCCCCAGCATTTT. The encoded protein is CASSVGTNQPQHF.

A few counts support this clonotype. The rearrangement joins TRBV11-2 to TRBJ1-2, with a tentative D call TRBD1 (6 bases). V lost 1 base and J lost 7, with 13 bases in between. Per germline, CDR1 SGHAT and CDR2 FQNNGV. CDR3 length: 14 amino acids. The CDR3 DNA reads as TGTGCCAGCAGCTTAGCCGGGGGCGAAGGTGGCTACACCTTC. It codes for CASSLAGGEGGYTF.

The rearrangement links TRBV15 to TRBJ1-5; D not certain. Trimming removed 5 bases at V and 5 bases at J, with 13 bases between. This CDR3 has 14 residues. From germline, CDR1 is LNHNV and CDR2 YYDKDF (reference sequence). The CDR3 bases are TGTGCCACCAGCCCCGGTGTGGGATATCAGCCCCAGCATTTT. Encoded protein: CATSPGVGYQPQHF.

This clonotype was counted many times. The CDR3 spells CATSDREFRDEQYF. Here the CDR3 DNA reads TGTGCCACCTCGGACCGAGAATTTCGCGACGAGCAGTACTTC. The chain employs TRBV6-2 or TRBV6-3 and TRBJ2-7; D gene ambiguous. The germline V gene encodes CDR1 MNHEY and CDR2 SVGEGT. V was cut by 10 bases and J by 5 bases, with 21 bases left in between. The CDR3 spans 14 residues.

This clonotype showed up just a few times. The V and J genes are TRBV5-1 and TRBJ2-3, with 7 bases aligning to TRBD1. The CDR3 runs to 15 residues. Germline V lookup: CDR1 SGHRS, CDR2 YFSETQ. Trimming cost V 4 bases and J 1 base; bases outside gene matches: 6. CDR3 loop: CASSEQGPGTDTQYF. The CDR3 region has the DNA TGCGCCAGCAGCGAACAGGGGCCTGGCACAGATACGCAGTATTTT.

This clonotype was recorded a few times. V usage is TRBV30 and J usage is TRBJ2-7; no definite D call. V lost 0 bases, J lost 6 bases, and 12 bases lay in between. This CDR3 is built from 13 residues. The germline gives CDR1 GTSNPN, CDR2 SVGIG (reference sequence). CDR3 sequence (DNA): TGTGCCTGGAGTGTAATGGGCCCCATCGAGCAGTACTTC. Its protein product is CAWSVMGPIEQYF.

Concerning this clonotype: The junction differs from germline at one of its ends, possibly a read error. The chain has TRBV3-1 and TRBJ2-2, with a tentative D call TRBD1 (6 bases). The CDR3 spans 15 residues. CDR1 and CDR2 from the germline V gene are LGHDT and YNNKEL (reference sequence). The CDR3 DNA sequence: TGTGCCTGCAGCCCCTCGGACAGGAACACCGGGGAGCTGTTTTTT. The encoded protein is CACSPSDRNTGELFF.

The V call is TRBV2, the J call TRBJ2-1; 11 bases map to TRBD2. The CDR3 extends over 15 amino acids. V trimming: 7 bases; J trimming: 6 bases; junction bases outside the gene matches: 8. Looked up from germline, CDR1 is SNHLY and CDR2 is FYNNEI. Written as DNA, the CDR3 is TGTGCCAGCACCATACTAGCGGGGGCCTTCAATGAGCAGTTCTTC. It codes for CASTILAGAFNEQFF.

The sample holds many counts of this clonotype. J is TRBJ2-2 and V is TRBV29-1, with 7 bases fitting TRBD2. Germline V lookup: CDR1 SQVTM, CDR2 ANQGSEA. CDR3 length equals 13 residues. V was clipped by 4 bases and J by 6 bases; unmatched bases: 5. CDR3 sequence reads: CSVGTSGAGELFF. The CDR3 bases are TGCAGCGTTGGGACTAGTGGGGCCGGGGAGCTGTTTTTT.

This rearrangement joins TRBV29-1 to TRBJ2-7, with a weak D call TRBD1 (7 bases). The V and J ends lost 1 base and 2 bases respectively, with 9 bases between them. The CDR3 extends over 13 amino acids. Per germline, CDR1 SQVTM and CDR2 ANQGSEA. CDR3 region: CSVEVRGAYEQYF. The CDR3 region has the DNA TGCAGCGTTGAAGTCAGGGGGGCCTACGAGCAGTACTTC.